A single count supports the clone carrying this TCR beta chain. What it recognizes is unknown. Original processing notes: Patient CD8+ clones exceeding 1% seldom corresponded to published virus-specific TCRB sequences. Sequenced by immunoSEQ multiplex PCR; TCRdb stores in-frame clones only, minus some. V, J and clone size derive from that table, while D and trimming were established from the DNA sequence. The sample records roughly 20,000 clones, approximately 84% being singletons. This CDR3 spans 12 amino acids. V shed 1 base and J shed 6 bases, with 7 bases lying between them. CDR1 and CDR2 from the germline V gene are LGHNA and YNFKEQ. The sample originates from a study of somatic mutations in cytotoxic T cells in rheumatoid arthritis. Study details: Patient blood, which was peripheral blood collected as 30 ml EDTA, was drawn right after diagnosis and before any treatment started.

Points from the study as a whole: CD8+ clonality rose with age in rheumatoid arthritis patients, not healthy controls. In about an eighth of the roughly 60 patients, the largest CD8+ clone exceeded 20% of CD8+ cells.

V gene TRBV4-2 combines with J gene TRBJ2-7, with D hard to call. The sample comprised CD8+ T cells sorted from blood. The clonotype comes from an adult with rheumatoid arthritis. The CDR3 reads CASSQGLSEQYF. Here the CDR3 DNA reads TGTGCCAGCAGCCAAGGTTTGAGCGAGCAGTACTTC.